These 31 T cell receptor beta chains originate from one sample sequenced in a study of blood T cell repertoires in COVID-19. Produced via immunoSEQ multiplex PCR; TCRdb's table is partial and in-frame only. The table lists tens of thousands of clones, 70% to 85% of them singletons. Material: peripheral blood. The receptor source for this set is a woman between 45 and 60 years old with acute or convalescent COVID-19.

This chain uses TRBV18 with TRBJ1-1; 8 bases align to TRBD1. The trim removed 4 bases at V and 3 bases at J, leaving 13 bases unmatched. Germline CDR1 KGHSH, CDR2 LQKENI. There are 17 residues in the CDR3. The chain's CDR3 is CASSLRTGRLVDTEAFF. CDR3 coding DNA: TGTGCCAGCTCACTGAGGACAGGGCGTCTGGTTGACACTGAAGCTTTCTTT.

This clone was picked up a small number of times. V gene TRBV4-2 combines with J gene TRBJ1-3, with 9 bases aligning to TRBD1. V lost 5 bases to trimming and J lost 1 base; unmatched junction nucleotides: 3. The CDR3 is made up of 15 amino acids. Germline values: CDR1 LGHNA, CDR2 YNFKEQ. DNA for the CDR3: TGTGCCAGCAGCTCGGGACAGGGTTCTGGAAACACCATATATTTT. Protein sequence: CASSSGQGSGNTIYF.

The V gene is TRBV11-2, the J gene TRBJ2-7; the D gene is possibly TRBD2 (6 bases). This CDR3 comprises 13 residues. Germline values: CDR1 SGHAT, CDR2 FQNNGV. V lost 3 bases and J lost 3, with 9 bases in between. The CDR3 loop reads CASSLEGLYEQYF. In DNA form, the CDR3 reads TGTGCCAGCAGCTTGGAGGGACTCTACGAGCAGTACTTC.

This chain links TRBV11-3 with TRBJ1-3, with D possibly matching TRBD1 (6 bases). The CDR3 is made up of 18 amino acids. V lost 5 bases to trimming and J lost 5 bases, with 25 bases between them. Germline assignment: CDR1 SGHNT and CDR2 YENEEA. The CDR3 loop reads CASSQGLRGGGERNTIYF. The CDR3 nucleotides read TGTGCCAGCAGCCAGGGGCTTCGCGGGGGGGGAGAAAGAAACACCATATATTTT.

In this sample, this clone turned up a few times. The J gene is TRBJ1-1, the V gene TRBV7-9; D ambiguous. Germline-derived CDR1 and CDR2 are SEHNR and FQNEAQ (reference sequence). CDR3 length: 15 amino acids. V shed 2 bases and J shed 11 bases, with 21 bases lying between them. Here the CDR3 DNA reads TGTGCCAGCAGCTTACGCCGGGCGACTACGGTGAGGGCTTTCTTT. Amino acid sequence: CASSLRRATTVRAFF.

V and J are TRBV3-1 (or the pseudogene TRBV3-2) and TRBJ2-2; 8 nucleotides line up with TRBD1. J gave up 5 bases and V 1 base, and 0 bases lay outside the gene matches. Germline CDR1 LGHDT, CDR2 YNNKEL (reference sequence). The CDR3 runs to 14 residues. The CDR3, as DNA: TGTGCCAGCAGCCAAGGACAGGGGACCGGGGAGCTGTTTTTT. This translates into CASSQGQGTGELFF.

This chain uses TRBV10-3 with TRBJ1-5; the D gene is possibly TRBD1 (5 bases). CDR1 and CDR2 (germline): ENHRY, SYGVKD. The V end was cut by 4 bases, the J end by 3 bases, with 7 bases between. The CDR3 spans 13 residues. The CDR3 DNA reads TGTGCCATCAGTGCAGGGTTCAATCAGCCCCAGCATTTT. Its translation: CAISAGFNQPQHF.

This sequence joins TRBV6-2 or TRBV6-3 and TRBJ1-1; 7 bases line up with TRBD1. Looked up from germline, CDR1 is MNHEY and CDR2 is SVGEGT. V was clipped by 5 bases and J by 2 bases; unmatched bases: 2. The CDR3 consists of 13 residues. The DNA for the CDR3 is TGTGCCAGCAGTCGACAGGGAAACACTGAAGCTTTCTTT. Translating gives CASSRQGNTEAFF.

The CDR3 loop is CAISESGGRRQYF. CDR3 DNA: TGTGCCATCAGCGAAAGCGGGGGGCGTCGGCAGTACTTC. V usage is TRBV10-3 and J usage is TRBJ2-7; TRBD2 agrees at 9 bases. Germline loops: CDR1 ENHRY, CDR2 SYGVKD. The V and J ends lost 6 bases and 9 bases, in that order; junction bases with no gene match: 9. The CDR3 extends over 13 amino acids.

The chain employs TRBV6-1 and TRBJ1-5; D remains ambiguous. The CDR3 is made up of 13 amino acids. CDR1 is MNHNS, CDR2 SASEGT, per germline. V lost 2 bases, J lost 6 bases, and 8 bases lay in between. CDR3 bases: TGTGCCAGCAGTGAACGGAGTTCTCAGCCCCAGCATTTT. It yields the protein CASSERSSQPQHF.

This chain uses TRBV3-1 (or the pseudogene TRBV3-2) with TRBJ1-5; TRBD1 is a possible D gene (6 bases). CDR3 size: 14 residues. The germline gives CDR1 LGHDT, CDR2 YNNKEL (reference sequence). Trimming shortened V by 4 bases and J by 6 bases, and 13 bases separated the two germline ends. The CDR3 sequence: CASSRYRDSQPQHF. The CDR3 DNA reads TGTGCCAGCAGCCGCTACAGGGATAGTCAGCCCCAGCATTTT.

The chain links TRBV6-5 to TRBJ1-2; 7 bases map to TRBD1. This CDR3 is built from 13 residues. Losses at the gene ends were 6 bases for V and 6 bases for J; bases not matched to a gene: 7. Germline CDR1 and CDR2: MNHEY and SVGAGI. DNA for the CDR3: TGTGCCAGCAGAGCTACAGGGGAGGATGGCTACACCTTC. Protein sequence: CASRATGEDGYTF.

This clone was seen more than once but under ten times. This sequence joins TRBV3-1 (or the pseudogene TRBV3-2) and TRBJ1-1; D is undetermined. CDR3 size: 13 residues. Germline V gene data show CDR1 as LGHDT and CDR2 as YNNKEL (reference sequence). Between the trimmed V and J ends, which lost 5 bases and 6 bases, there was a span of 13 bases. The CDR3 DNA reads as TGTGCCAGCAGCTCCATACCGCAGTCTGAAGCTTTCTTT. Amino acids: CASSSIPQSEAFF.

For the CDR3, the DNA is TGTGCCAGCAGCCTAACCGGAGCCGGAGCTTTCTTT. Translated: CASSLTGAGAFF. This chain connects TRBV3-1 (or the pseudogene TRBV3-2) to TRBJ1-1; no reliable D call. The CDR3 spans 12 residues. Looked up from germline, CDR1 is LGHDT and CDR2 is YNNKEL (reference sequence). V lost 4 bases, J lost 10 bases, and 13 bases lay in between.

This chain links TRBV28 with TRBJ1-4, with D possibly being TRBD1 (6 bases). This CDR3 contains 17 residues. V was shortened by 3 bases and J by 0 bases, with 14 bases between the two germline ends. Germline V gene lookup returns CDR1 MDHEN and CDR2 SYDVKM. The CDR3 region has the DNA TGTGCCAGCAGTTTCCCCTTACAGGGAGCAACTAATGAAAAACTGTTTTTT. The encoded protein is CASSFPLQGATNEKLFF. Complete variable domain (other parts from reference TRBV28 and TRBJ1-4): DVKVTQSSRYLVKRTGEKVFLECVQDMDHENMFWYRQDPGLGLRLIYFSYDVKMKEKGDIPEGYSVSREKKERFSLILESASTNQTSMYLCASSFPLQGATNEKLFFGSGTQLSVL.

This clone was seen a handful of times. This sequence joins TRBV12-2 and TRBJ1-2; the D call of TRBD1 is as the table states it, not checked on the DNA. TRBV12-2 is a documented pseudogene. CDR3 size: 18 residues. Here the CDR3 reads CASRLEGGTGPTNYGYTF. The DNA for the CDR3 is TGTGCAAGTCGCTTAGAGGGGGGGACAGGGCCGACTAACTATGGCTACACCTTC.

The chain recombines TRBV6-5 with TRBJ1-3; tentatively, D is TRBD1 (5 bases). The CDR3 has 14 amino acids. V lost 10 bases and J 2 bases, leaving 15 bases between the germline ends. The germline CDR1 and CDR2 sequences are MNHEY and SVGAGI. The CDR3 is CATTRGGPGNTIYF. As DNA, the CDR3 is TGTGCCACTACACGGGGGGGTCCTGGAAACACCATATATTTT.

The CDR3 sequence: CASSDGQGEETQYF. The DNA of the CDR3 is TGTGCCAGCAGTGACGGACAGGGTGAAGAGACCCAGTACTTC. The rearrangement links TRBV2 to TRBJ2-5, with 8 bases identical to TRBD1. V shed 3 bases, J shed 3 bases, and the junction held 3 bases outside the gene matches. The CDR3 consists of 14 residues. Germline assignment: CDR1 SNHLY and CDR2 FYNNEI.

The CDR3 reads CASSFAGTGPGELFF. The CDR3 coding sequence is TGTGCCAGCAGTTTCGCCGGGACAGGGCCCGGGGAGCTGTTTTTT. This chain links TRBV6-5 with TRBJ2-2; the match to TRBD1 covers 9 bases. The CDR3 extends over 15 amino acids. Germline V gives CDR1 MNHEY, CDR2 SVGAGI. V dropped 4 bases and J dropped 6; count of bases not matched to a gene: 6.

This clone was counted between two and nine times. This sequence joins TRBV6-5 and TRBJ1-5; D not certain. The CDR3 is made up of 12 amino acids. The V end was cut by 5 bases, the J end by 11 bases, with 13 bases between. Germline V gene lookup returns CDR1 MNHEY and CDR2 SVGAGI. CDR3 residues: CASSPNYEAQHF. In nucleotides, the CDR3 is TGTGCCAGCAGTCCCAACTACGAGGCCCAGCATTTT.

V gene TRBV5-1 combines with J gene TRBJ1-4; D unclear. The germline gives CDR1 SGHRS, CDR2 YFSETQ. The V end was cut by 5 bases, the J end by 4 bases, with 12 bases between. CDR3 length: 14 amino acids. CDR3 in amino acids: CASSGALGNEKLFF. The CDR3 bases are TGCGCCAGCAGTGGAGCGCTTGGTAATGAAAAACTGTTTTTT.

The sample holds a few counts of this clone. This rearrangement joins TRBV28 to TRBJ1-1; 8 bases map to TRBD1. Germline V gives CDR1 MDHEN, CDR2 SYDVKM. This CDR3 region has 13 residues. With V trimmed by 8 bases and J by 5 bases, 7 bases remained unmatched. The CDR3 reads CASDDRGRTEAFF. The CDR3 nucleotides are TGTGCCAGCGACGACAGGGGCCGGACTGAAGCTTTCTTT. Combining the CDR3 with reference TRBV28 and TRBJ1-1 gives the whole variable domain DVKVTQSSRYLVKRTGEKVFLECVQDMDHENMFWYRQDPGLGLRLIYFSYDVKMKEKGDIPEGYSVSREKKERFSLILESASTNQTSMYLCASDDRGRTEAFFGQGTRLTVV.

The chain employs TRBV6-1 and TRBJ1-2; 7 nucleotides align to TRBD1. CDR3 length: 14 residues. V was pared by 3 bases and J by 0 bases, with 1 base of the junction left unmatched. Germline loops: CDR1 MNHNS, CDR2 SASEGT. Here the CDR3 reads CASSDGTANYGYTF. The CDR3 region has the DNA TGTGCCAGCAGTGACGGGACAGCTAACTATGGCTACACCTTC.

The CDR3 sequence: CASSPRYGGEPQHF. The CDR3 bases are TGTGCCAGCAGTCCCCGTTACGGGGGTGAGCCCCAGCATTTT. The chain has TRBV27 and TRBJ1-5; TRBD1 might be the D (5 bases). V lost 5 bases to trimming and J lost 8 bases, with 16 bases between them. The germline V gene has CDR1 MNHEY and CDR2 SMNVEV (reference sequence). The CDR3 contains 14 residues.

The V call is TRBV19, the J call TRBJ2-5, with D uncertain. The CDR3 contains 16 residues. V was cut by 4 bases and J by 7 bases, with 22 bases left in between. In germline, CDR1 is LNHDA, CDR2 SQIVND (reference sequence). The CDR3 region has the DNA TGTGCCAGTAGTACCACCCTCGCCCTCGGCCTAGGGACCCAGTACTTC. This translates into CASSTTLALGLGTQYF.

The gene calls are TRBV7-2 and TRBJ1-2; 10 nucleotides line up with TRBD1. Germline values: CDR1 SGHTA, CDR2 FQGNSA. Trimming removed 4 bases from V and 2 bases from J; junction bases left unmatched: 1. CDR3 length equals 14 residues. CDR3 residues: CASSSGQGNYGYTF. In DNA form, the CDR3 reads TGTGCCAGCAGCTCGGGACAGGGGAACTATGGCTACACCTTC.

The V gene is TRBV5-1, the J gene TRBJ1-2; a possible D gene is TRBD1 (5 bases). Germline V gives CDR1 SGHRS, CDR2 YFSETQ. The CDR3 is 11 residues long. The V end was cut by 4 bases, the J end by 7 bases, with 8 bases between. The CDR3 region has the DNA TGCGCCAGCAGCGCGGACACTGGCTACACCTTC. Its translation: CASSADTGYTF.

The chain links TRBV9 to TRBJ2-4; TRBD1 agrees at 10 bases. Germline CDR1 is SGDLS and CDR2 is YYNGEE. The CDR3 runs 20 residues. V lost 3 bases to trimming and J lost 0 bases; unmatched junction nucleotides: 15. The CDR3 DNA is TGTGCCAGCAGCGACCCCAAGGGACAGGGGATAGCGAGAGCCAAAAACATTCAGTACTTC. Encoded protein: CASSDPKGQGIARAKNIQYF.

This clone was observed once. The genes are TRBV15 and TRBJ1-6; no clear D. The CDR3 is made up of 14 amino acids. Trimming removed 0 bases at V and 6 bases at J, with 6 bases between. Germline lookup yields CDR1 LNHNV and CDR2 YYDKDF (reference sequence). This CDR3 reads CATSRDQINSPLHF. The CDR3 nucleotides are TGTGCCACCAGCAGAGATCAGATTAATTCACCCCTCCACTTT.

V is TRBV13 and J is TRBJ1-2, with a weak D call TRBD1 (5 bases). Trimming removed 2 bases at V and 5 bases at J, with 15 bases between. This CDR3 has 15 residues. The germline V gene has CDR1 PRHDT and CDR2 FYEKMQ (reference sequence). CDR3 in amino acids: CASSLKFGTEYGYTF. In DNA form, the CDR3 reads TGTGCCAGCAGCTTAAAGTTTGGGACTGAGTATGGCTACACCTTC. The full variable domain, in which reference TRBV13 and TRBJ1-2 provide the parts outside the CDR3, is AAGVIQSPRHLIKEKRETATLKCYPIPRHDTVYWYQQGPGQDPQFLISFYEKMQSDKGSIPDRFSAQQFSDYHSELNMSSLELGDSALYFCASSLKFGTEYGYTFGSGTRLTVV.

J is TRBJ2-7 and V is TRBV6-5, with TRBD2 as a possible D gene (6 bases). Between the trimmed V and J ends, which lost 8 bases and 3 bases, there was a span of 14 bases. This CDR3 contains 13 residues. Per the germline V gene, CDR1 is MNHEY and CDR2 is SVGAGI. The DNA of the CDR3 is TGTGCCAGCGCTACGGGACTGAGCTACGAGCAGTACTTC. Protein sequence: CASATGLSYEQYF.